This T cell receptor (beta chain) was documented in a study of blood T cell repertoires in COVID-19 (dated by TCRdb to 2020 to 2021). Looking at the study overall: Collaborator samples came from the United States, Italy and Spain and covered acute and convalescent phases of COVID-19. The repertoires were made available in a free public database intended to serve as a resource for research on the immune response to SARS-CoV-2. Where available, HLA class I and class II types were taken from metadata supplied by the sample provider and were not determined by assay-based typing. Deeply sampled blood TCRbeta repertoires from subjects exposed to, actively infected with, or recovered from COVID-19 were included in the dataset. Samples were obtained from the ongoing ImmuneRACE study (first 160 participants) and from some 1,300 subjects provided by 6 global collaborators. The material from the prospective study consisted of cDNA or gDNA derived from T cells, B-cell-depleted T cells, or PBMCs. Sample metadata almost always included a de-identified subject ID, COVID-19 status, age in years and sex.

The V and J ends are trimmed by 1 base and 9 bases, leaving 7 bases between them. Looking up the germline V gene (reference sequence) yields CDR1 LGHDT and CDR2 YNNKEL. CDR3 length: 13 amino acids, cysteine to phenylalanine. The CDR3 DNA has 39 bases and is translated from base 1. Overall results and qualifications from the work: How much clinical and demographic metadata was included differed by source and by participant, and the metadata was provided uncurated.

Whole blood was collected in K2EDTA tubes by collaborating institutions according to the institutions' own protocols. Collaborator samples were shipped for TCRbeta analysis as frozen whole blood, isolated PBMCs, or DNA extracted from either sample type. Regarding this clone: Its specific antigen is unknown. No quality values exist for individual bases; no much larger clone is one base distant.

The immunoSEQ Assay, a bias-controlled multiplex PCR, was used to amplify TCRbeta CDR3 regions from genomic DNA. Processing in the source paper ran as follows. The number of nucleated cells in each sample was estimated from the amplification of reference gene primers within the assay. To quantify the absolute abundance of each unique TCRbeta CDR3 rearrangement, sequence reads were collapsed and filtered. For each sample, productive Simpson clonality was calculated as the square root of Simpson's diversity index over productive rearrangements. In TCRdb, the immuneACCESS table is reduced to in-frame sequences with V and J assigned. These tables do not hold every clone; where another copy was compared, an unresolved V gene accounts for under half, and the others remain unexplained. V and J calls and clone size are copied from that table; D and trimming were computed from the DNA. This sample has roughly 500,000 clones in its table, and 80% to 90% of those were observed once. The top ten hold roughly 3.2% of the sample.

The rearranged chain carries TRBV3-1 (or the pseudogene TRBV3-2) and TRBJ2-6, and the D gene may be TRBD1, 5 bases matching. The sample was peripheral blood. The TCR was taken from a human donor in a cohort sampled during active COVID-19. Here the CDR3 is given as CASSQGQLNVLTF. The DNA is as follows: TGTGCCAGCAGCCAAGGACAGCTCAACGTCCTGACTTTC.